This TCR beta chain was sequenced in a study of T-cell memory formation after mild COVID-19. Study-wide results and caveats: That cross-reactive memory joined was suggested by some responding clones appearing in pre-infection memory.

Per germline, CDR1 LGHDT and CDR2 YNNKEL (reference sequence). There are 13 residues in the CDR3. Trimming left V 8 bases short and J 5 bases short, with 15 bases between. This clonotype was detected a few times. Its matching antigen is unknown. Constant-segment primers were used for 5'RACE, and the resulting TCR alpha and TCR beta cDNA libraries carried sample barcodes and UMIs. Using its own MiXCR run on the 5' RACE reads, TCRdb lists one record per CDR3 protein. The table lists 150,000 to 200,000 distinct CDR3 sequences, around a third of them singletons, with about 12% in the top ten. The sample consisted of PBMCs or a T cell subset sorted from them (not recorded which). This chain uses TRBV3-1 with TRBJ1-1; perhaps TRBD1 as D (5 bases). This receptor was taken from an adult woman who had mild COVID-19 (a few samples of this study predate the infection). Cell type and time point are not known. In DNA, the CDR3 is TGTGCCAGCCGGGCCCAGGGAGGGACTGAAGCTTTCTTT. It translates to CASRAQGGTEAFF.